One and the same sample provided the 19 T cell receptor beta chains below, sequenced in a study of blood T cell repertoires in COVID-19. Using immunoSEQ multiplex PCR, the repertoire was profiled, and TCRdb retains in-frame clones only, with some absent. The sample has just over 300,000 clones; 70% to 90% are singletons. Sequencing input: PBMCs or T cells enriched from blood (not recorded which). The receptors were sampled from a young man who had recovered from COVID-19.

The CDR3 coding sequence is TGTGCCACCAGCAGGGGACTAGCGGGGGCAGATACGCAGTATTTT. Translated, it gives CATSRGLAGADTQYF. This chain links TRBV15 with TRBJ2-3; 14 nucleotides agree with TRBD2. The junction had 0 bases not matched to a gene; V was cut back by 3 bases and J by 4 bases. This CDR3 region has 15 residues. CDR1 and CDR2 from the germline V gene are LNHNV and YYDKDF (reference sequence).

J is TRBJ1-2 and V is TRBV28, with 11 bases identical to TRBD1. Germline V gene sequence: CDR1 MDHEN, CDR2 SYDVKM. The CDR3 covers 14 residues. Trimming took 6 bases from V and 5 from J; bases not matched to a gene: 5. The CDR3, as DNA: TGTGCCAGCAGACCCGGGACAGGGGGGTATGGCTACACCTTC. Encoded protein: CASRPGTGGYGYTF.

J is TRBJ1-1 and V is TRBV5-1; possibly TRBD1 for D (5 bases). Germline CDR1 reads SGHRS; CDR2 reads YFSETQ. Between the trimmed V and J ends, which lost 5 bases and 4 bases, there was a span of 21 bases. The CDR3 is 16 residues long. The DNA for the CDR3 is TGCGCCAGCAGTATTAATGTGGCAGGGCAAGGCACTGAAGCTTTCTTT. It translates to CASSINVAGQGTEAFF.

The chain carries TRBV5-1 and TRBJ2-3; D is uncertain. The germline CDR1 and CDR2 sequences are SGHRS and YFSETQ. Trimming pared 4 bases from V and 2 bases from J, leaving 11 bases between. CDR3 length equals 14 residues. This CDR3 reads CASSIPLSTDTQYF. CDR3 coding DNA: TGCGCCAGCAGCATCCCCTTATCCACAGATACGCAGTATTTT.

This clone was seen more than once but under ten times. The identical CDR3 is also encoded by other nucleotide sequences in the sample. Written as DNA, the CDR3 is TGTGCCAGCAGCTCCGGGACAGGATACTACGAGCAGTACTTC. Translating it yields CASSSGTGYYEQYF. V usage is TRBV7-2 and J usage is TRBJ2-7; TRBD1 agrees at 8 bases. Germline V gene lookup returns CDR1 SGHTA and CDR2 FQGNSA. The length of the CDR3 is 14 residues. With 4 bases clipped from V and 3 bases from J, the junction kept 5 bases outside the gene matches.

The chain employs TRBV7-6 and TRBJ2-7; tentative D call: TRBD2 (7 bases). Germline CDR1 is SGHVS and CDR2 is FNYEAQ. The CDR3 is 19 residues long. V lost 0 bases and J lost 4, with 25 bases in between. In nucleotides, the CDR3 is TGTGCCAGCAGCTTAGCTGGGTCCGGGGGCGGGGGCCCTCGGTACGAGCAGTACTTC. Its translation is CASSLAGSGGGGPRYEQYF. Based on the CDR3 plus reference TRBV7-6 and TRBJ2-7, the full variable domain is GAGVSQSPRYKVTKRGQDVALRCDPISGHVSLYWYRQALGQGPEFLTYFNYEAQQDKSGLPNDRFSAERPEGSISTLTIQRTEQRDSAMYRCASSLAGSGGGGPRYEQYFGPGTRLTVT.

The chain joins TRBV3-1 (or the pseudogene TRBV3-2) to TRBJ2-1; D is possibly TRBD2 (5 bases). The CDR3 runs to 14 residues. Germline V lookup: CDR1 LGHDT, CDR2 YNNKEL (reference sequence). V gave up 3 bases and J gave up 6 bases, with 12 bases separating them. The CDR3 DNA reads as TGTGCCAGCAGCCATCCGAGGGTTTTCAATGAGCAGTTCTTC. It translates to CASSHPRVFNEQFF.

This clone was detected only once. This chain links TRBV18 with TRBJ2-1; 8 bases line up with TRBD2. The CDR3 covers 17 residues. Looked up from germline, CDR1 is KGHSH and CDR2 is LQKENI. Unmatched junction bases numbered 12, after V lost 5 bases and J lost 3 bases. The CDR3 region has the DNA TGTGCCAGCTCAAATATCGAAGTAAGCGGGAGCTACAATGAGCAGTTCTTC. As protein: CASSNIEVSGSYNEQFF.

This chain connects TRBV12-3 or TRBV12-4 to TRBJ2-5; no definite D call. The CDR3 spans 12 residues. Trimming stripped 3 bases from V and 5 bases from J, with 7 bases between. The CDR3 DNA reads TGTGCCAGCAGTTTGGGCAGGGAGACCCAGTACTTC. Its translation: CASSLGRETQYF.

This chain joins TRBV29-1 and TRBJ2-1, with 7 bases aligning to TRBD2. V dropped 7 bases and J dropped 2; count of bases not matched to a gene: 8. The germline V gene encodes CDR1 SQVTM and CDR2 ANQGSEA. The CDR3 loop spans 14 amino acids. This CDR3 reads CSAHWGGTYNEQFF. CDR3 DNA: TGCAGCGCCCACTGGGGGGGAACCTACAATGAGCAGTTCTTC.

The CDR3 DNA sequence: TGTGCCACCAGGGACACCCGCTCCTACGAGCAGTACTTC. Protein product: CATRDTRSYEQYF. The chain joins TRBV24-1 to TRBJ2-7; perhaps TRBD1 as D (5 bases). The CDR3 is 13 amino acids. Germline CDR1 reads KGHDR; CDR2 reads SFDVKD. The V and J ends lost 7 bases and 0 bases respectively, with 9 bases between them.

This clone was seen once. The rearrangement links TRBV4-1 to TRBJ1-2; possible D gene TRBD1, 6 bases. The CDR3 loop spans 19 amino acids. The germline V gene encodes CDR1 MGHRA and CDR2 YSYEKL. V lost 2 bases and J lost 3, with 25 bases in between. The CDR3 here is CASSQRAGATGLDDYGYTF. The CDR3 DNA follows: TGCGCCAGCAGCCAAAGGGCGGGGGCAACAGGGCTAGATGACTATGGCTACACCTTC.

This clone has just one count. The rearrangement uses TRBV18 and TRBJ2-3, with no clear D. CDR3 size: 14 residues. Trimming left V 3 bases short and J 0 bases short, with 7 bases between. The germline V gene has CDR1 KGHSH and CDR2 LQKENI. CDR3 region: CASSPPPSTDTQYF. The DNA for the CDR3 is TGTGCCAGCTCACCCCCCCCAAGCACAGATACGCAGTATTTT.

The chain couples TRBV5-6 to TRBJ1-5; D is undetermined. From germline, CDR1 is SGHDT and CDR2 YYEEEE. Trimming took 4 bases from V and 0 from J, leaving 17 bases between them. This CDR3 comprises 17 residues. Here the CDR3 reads CASSPLAGGDSNQPQHF. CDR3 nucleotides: TGTGCCAGCAGCCCCTTAGCCGGCGGCGATAGCAATCAGCCCCAGCATTTT.

The CDR3 DNA sequence: TGTGCCAGCAGCCCACCAGGGACAGGGGTCGAGCAGTACTTC. Residues: CASSPPGTGVEQYF. The chain is built from TRBV7-9 and TRBJ2-7; 10 nucleotides agree with TRBD1. The V gene end was trimmed by 5 bases and the J gene end by 6 bases; junction bases not matched to a gene: 7. CDR1 is SEHNR and CDR2 is FQNEAQ in the germline V gene (reference sequence). The CDR3 contains 14 residues.

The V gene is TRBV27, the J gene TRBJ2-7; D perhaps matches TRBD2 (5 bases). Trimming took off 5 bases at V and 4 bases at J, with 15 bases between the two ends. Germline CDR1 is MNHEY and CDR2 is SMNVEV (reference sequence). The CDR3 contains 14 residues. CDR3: CASSPRTPQYEQYF. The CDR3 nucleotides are TGTGCCAGCAGTCCGAGGACTCCCCAATACGAGCAGTACTTC.

CDR3 sequence reads: CASSFAGGVETQYF. The CDR3 DNA reads as TGCGCCAGCAGCTTTGCGGGAGGAGTAGAGACCCAGTACTTC. The chain employs TRBV5-1 and TRBJ2-5; 8 bases map to TRBD2. The CDR3 is 14 amino acids. The germline V gene has CDR1 SGHRS and CDR2 YFSETQ. V dropped 2 bases and J dropped 4; count of bases not matched to a gene: 4.

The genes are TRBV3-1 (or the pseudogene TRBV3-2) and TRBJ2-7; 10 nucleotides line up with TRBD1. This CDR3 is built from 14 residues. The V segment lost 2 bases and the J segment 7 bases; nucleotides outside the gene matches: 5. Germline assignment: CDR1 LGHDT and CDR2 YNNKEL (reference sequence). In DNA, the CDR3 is TGTGCCAGCAGCCAACTGGGACAGGGGTGGGAGCAGTACTTC. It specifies CASSQLGQGWEQYF.

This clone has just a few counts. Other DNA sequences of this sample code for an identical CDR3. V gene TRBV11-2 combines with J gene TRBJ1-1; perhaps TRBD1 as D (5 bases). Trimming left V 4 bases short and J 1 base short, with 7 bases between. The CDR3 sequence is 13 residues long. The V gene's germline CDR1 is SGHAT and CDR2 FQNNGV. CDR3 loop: CASSWGENTEAFF. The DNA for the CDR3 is TGTGCCAGCAGCTGGGGGGAGAACACTGAAGCTTTCTTT.